This TCR beta chain was captured in a study of cytomegalovirus exposure and HLA in healthy donors. General study results and limits: A subsequent analysis found that TCR clusters from the first cohort also tended to co-occur in the approximately 110 validation repertoires, with approximately 95% of cluster scores above 0. Cytomegalovirus status was reportedly diagnosed by the classifier with high specificity and sensitivity.

With regard to this clone: Antigen specificity is unknown.

Germline CDR1 SNHLY, CDR2 FYNNEI. Trimming pared 7 bases from V and 3 bases from J, leaving 22 bases between. CDR3 size: 17 residues. Clones were read by immunoSEQ multiplex PCR, and TCRdb kept only the in-frame ones, dropping some. The sample has roughly 120,000 clones; around 88% are singletons. The TCR sequence derives from a man aged 18 to 35 in good health and CMV-seronegative. Sequences were obtained from PBMCs. The chain employs TRBV2 and TRBJ1-5, with a weak D call TRBD1 (6 bases). CDR3 residues: CASTERGMGQANQPQHF. As DNA, the CDR3 is TGTGCCAGCACCGAGAGGGGGATGGGGCAGGCCAATCAGCCCCAGCATTTT. The full variable domain, with the rest looked up from reference TRBV2 and TRBJ1-5, is EPEVTQTPSHQVTQMGQEVILRCVPISNHLYFYWYRQILGQKVEFLVSFYNNEISEKSEIFDDQFSVERPDGSNFTLKIRSTKLEDSAMYFCASTERGMGQANQPQHFGDGTRLSIL.